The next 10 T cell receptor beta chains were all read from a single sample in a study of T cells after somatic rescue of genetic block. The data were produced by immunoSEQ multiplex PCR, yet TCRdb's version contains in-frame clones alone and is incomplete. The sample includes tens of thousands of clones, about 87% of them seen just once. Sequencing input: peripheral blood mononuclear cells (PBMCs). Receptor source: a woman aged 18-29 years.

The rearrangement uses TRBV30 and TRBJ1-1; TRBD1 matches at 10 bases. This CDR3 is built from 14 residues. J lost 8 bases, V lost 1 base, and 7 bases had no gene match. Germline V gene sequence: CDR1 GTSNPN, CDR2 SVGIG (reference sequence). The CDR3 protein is CAWSGTGGPAEAFF. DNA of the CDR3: TGTGCCTGGAGTGGGACAGGGGGACCCGCGGAAGCTTTCTTT.

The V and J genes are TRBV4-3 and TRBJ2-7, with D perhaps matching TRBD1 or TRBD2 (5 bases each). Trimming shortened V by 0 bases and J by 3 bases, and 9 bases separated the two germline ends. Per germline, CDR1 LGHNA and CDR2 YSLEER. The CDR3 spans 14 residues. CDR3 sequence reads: CASSQERGGYEQYF. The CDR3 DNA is TGCGCCAGCAGCCAAGAGAGGGGCGGCTACGAGCAGTACTTC.

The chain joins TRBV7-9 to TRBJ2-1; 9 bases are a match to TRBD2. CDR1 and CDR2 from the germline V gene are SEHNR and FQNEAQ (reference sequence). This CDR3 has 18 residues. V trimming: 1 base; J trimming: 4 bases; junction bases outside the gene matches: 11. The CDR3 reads CASSLVSVAGAMYNEQFF. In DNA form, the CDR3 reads TGTGCCAGCAGCTTAGTTAGTGTAGCGGGAGCAATGTACAATGAGCAGTTCTTC.

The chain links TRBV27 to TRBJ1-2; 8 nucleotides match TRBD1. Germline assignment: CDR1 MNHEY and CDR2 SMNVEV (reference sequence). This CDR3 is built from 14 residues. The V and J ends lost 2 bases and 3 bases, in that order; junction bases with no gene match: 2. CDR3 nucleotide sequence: TGTGCCAGCAGTTTAAACAGGGGGGACTATGGCTACACCTTC. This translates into CASSLNRGDYGYTF.

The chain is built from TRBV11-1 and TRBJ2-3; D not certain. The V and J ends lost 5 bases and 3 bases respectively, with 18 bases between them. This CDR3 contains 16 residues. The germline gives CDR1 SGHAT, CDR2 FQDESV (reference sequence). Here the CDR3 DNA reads TGTGCCAGCAGCCCCAAAGCCTCCTATATGACAGATACGCAGTATTTT. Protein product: CASSPKASYMTDTQYF.

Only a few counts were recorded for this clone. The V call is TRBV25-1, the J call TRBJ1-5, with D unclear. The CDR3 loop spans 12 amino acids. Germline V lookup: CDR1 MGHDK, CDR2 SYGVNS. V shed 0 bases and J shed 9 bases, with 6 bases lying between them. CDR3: CASSEYGRPQHF. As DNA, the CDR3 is TGTGCCAGCAGTGAATATGGTAGGCCCCAGCATTTT. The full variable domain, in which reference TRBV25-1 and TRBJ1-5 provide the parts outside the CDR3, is EADIYQTPRYLVIGTGKKITLECSQTMGHDKMYWYQQDPGMELHLIHYSYGVNSTEKGDLSSESTVSRIRTEHFPLTLESARPSHTSQYLCASSEYGRPQHFGDGTRLSIL.

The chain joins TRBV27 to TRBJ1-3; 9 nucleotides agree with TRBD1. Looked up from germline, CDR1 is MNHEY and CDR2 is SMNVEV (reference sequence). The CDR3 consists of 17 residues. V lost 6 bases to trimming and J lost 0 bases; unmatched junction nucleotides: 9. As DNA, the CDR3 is TGTGCCAGCAGGCCGGGACAGGGTTCTCGCTCTGGAAACACCATATATTTT. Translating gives CASRPGQGSRSGNTIYF.

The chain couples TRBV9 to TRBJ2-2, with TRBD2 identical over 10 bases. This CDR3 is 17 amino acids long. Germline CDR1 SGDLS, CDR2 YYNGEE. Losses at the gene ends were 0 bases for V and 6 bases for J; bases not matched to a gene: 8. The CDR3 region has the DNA TGTGCCAGCAGCGTAGCACTAGCGGGGATGCGCGCCGGGGAGCTGTTTTTT. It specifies CASSVALAGMRAGELFF.

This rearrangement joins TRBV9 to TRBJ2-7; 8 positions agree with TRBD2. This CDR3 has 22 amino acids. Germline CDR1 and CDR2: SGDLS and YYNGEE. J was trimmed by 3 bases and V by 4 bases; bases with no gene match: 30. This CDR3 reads CASSPGSPTRVERLARVYEQYF. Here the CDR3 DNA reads TGTGCCAGCAGCCCTGGGTCCCCCACCAGGGTGGAACGACTAGCGAGGGTCTACGAGCAGTACTTC. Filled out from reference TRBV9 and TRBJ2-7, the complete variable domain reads DSGVTQTPKHLITATGQRVTLRCSPRSGDLSVYWYQQSLDQGLQFLIQYYNGEERAKGNILERFSAQQFPDLHSELNLSSLELGDSALYFCASSPGSPTRVERLARVYEQYFGPGTRLTVT.

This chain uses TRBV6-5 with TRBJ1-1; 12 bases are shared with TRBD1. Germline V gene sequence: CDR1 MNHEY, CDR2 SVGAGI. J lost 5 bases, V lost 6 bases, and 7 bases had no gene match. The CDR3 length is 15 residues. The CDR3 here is CASRGTGGARTEAFF. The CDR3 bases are TGTGCCAGCAGGGGGACAGGGGGCGCGAGGACTGAAGCTTTCTTT.